This entry is about one T cell receptor (beta chain). Sequencing used immunoSEQ multiplex PCR; TCRdb keeps in-frame clones, though not all of them. The data hold over 150,000 clones, with approximately 90% observed a single time. This sample stems from a study of T cell responses to AZD1222 COVID-19 vaccine. In the study overall: Pooling covered second doses at about 4 or about 12 weeks.

Germline-derived CDR1 and CDR2 are MNHNY and SVGAGI (reference sequence). CDR3 length: 12 residues. V was clipped by 4 bases and J by 6 bases, with 9 bases between them. The V and J genes are TRBV6-6 and TRBJ1-2; a weak D match, TRBD1 (5 bases). The sequence derives from an adult in good health. Sequencing used peripheral blood, obtained on day 0 of AZD1222 vaccination. The CDR3 DNA reads TGTGCCAGCAGTTCCAGGGTAAATGGCTACACCTTC. Its translation is CASSSRVNGYTF.